Below, one T cell receptor (beta chain) is given with its context. Its target is unknown. Germline V gene data show CDR1 as SQVTM and CDR2 as ANQGSEA. V was cut by 3 bases and J by 2 bases, with 8 bases left in between. This CDR3 comprises 12 residues. Regarding time point: cycle 4 day 1 (C4D1), after five to seven weeks of nivolumab. Each of the patients experienced relapse following autologous stem cell transplantation, and their brentuximab vedotin exposure differed. Complete response, partial response or progressive disease was each patient's best response. Assay used: immunoSEQ multiplex PCR; TCRdb lists only in-frame clones, some missing. The table has some 100,000 clones, more than 85% seen once. The data are from a study of PD-1 blockade in classical Hodgkin lymphoma. Study-wide results and limits: CD4+ TCR diversity, unlike CD8+, climbed significantly by C4D1. Nivolumab starters within 1 year of ASCT were excluded.

The clonotype was recovered from a human donor with classical Hodgkin lymphoma. The material sequenced was peripheral blood mononuclear cells (PBMCs), taken before the fourth cycle of nivolumab. The rearrangement links TRBV29-1 to TRBJ2-7, with D maybe TRBD1 (6 bases). The CDR3 sequence: CSVDQGPYEQYF. For the CDR3, the DNA is TGCAGCGTTGATCAGGGGCCCTACGAGCAGTACTTC.